The 32 T cell receptor beta chains below come from one sample, sequenced in a study of shared clonotypes between healthy human individuals. Sequencing used immunoSEQ multiplex PCR; TCRdb keeps in-frame clones, though not all of them. Of 2 million to 2.5 million clones detected, over 85% appear once; the ten largest clones hold about 0.39%. Sequencing input: naive CD4+ T cells from PBMCs. Sample subset: CD45RA+ positively selected. The receptors here all came from a man aged 18 to 29 in good health. Some clones in this sample may be carry-over from other donors' samples.

The chain couples TRBV14 to TRBJ1-2; 8 bases match TRBD1. After removal of 3 bases from V and 8 bases from J, the junction contained 11 bases not matched to a gene. The length of the CDR3 is 15 residues. The V gene's germline CDR1 is SGHDN and CDR2 FVKESK. Here the CDR3 reads CASSHNPGTGGGYTF. In nucleotides, the CDR3 is TGTGCCAGCAGCCACAACCCCGGGACAGGAGGCGGCTACACCTTC.

This chain uses TRBV9 with TRBJ1-1, with D tentatively TRBD1 (6 bases). This CDR3 region has 15 residues. Germline V gene lookup returns CDR1 SGDLS and CDR2 YYNGEE. The V end lost 4 bases, the J end lost 5 bases, and 18 bases lay between the germline ends. This CDR3 is CASSPGRGAHTEAFF. The CDR3 region has the DNA TGTGCCAGCAGCCCTGGGAGGGGGGCGCATACTGAAGCTTTCTTT.

The V gene is TRBV2, the J gene TRBJ1-1; 9 bases align to TRBD1. Germline CDR1 and CDR2: SNHLY and FYNNEI. This CDR3 is 15 amino acids long. J gave up 1 base and V 4 bases, and 4 bases lay outside the gene matches. The CDR3 spells CASSGDRAWNTEAFF. The CDR3 region has the DNA TGTGCCAGCAGTGGGGACAGGGCCTGGAACACTGAAGCTTTCTTT.

This clone was found once. The CDR3 region is CASRGWGLRNEQFF. DNA of the CDR3: TGTGCCAGCAGAGGGTGGGGTTTGCGGAATGAGCAGTTCTTC. V is TRBV27 and J is TRBJ2-1; D is undetermined. Germline values: CDR1 MNHEY, CDR2 SMNVEV (reference sequence). V was trimmed by 6 bases and J by 7 bases, leaving 16 bases between them. This CDR3 comprises 14 residues.

As regards this clone: Other nucleotide sequences in the sample specify the same CDR3. The V and J genes are TRBV11-2 and TRBJ2-7; D may match TRBD1 or TRBD2 (5 bases each). There are 14 residues in the CDR3. The germline V gene encodes CDR1 SGHAT and CDR2 FQNNGV. The germline V and J ends were trimmed by 0 bases and 4 bases, with 10 bases remaining between them. CDR3 coding DNA: TGTGCCAGCAGCTTAGACGGGACCGGGTACGAGCAGTACTTC. Its translation: CASSLDGTGYEQYF.

The rearrangement links TRBV29-1 to TRBJ1-2, with D tentatively TRBD1 (6 bases). Germline V lookup: CDR1 SQVTM, CDR2 ANQGSEA. This CDR3 is 14 amino acids long. V was cut by 2 bases and J by 5 bases, with 15 bases left in between. The CDR3 spells CSVENQGRGYGYTF. For the CDR3, the DNA is TGCAGCGTTGAAAATCAGGGGCGCGGGTATGGCTACACCTTC.

V gene TRBV6-5 combines with J gene TRBJ2-7; tentatively, D is TRBD1 (6 bases). There are 15 residues in the CDR3. CDR1 is MNHEY and CDR2 is SVGAGI in the germline V gene. V shed 4 bases and J shed 1 base, with 14 bases lying between them. The CDR3 region has the DNA TGTGCCAGCAGTTGGTCCCAGGGGCAGTCCTACGAGCAGTACTTC. This sequence encodes CASSWSQGQSYEQYF.

The rearrangement uses TRBV5-1 and TRBJ2-1, with D possibly matching TRBD1 (6 bases). The V end lost 3 bases, the J end lost 4 bases, and 17 bases lay between the germline ends. Germline CDR1 is SGHRS and CDR2 is YFSETQ. The CDR3 length is 16 residues. CDR3 nucleotide sequence: TGCGCCAGCAGCTATAGACCGGGACAAGTGTACAATGAGCAGTTCTTC. Translated, it gives CASSYRPGQVYNEQFF.

The chain carries TRBV6-6 and TRBJ1-4; tentatively, D is TRBD1 (6 bases). From germline, CDR1 is MNHNY and CDR2 SVGAGI (reference sequence). The V gene lost 8 bases and the J gene lost 6 bases, with 13 bases spanning the gap. The length of the CDR3 is 13 residues. The CDR3 here is CASAGRGDEKLFF. CDR3 bases: TGTGCCAGCGCTGGCAGGGGAGATGAAAAACTGTTTTTT.

V and J are TRBV7-3 and TRBJ1-1; possible D gene TRBD1, 5 bases. Trimming cost V 1 base and J 4 bases, with 10 bases left between them. Germline CDR1 is SGHTA and CDR2 is FQGTGA. The CDR3 has 14 amino acids. The DNA of the CDR3 is TGTGCCAGCAGCTTAATGTCCGGGACCACTGAAGCTTTCTTT. It is translated as CASSLMSGTTEAFF.

V and J are TRBV29-1 and TRBJ2-5; TRBD2 matches 7 bases. Trimming removed 6 bases from V and 3 bases from J; junction bases left unmatched: 7. This CDR3 is 13 amino acids long. Germline loops: CDR1 SQVTM, CDR2 ANQGSEA. The CDR3 reads CSVCGSREETQYF. DNA of the CDR3: TGCAGCGTCTGCGGGAGCCGGGAAGAGACCCAGTACTTC.

In regard to this clone: In the same sample, other DNA sequences code for this CDR3. This sequence joins TRBV28 and TRBJ2-3; D is ambiguous. The germline V and J ends were trimmed by 5 bases and 3 bases, with 9 bases remaining between them. The CDR3 totals 13 residues. Per the germline V gene, CDR1 is MDHEN and CDR2 is SYDVKM. This CDR3 reads CASSPQATDTQYF. CDR3 DNA sequence: TGTGCCAGCAGTCCTCAAGCGACAGATACGCAGTATTTT.

The rearrangement links TRBV6-1 to TRBJ2-6; no clear D. Looked up from germline, CDR1 is MNHNS and CDR2 is SASEGT. CDR3 length: 15 amino acids. V was trimmed by 7 bases and J by 4 bases, leaving 14 bases between them. For the CDR3, the DNA is TGTGCCAGCACCATCTACCGGCAGGGGGCCAACGTCCTGACTTTC. This encodes CASTIYRQGANVLTF.

In its sample, this clone was seen once. The chain carries TRBV7-3 and TRBJ2-1; a weak D match, TRBD1 (5 bases). Germline V gene lookup returns CDR1 SGHTA and CDR2 FQGTGA. This CDR3 has 14 amino acids. The germline V and J ends were trimmed by 0 bases and 8 bases, with 11 bases remaining between them. The CDR3 reads CASSLTGAGYEQFF. The CDR3 DNA is TGTGCCAGCAGCTTAACAGGGGCAGGGTATGAGCAGTTCTTC.

The chain uses TRBV11-2 and TRBJ1-4; D unresolved. V was shortened by 5 bases and J by 11 bases, with 9 bases between the two germline ends. Germline CDR1 reads SGHAT; CDR2 reads FQNNGV. The CDR3 covers 11 residues. The CDR3 DNA reads TGTGCCAGCAGCGTACACGAGAAACTGTTTTTT. Encoded protein: CASSVHEKLFF.

This chain uses TRBV11-2 with TRBJ2-2; 9 bases map to TRBD1. Trimming cost V 5 bases and J 0 bases; bases outside gene matches: 1. The CDR3 totals 15 residues. Germline CDR1 is SGHAT and CDR2 is FQNNGV. The CDR3 here is CASSGTGPNTGELFF. The CDR3 DNA sequence: TGTGCCAGCAGCGGGACAGGGCCGAACACCGGGGAGCTGTTTTTT. Full variable domain (rest looked up from reference TRBV11-2 and TRBJ2-2): EAGVAQSPRYKIIEKRQSVAFWCNPISGHATLYWYQQILGQGPKLLIQFQNNGVVDDSQLPKDRFSAERLKGVDSTLKIQPAKLEDSAVYLCASSGTGPNTGELFFGEGSRLTVL.

This clone was counted a few times. The chain combines TRBV19 with TRBJ1-5, with D unclear. The CDR3 totals 14 residues. V was trimmed by 5 bases and J by 1 base, leaving 9 bases between them. Germline-derived CDR1 and CDR2 are LNHDA and SQIVND (reference sequence). The CDR3 reads CASSLAISNQPQHF. The CDR3 nucleotides are TGTGCCAGTAGTCTGGCTATAAGCAATCAGCCCCAGCATTTT.

CDR3 loop: CAIRGIDASSYNEQFF. CDR3 DNA sequence: TGTGCCATCAGGGGGATTGACGCGAGCTCCTACAATGAGCAGTTCTTC. The chain links TRBV10-3 to TRBJ2-1; D is ambiguous. The germline V gene has CDR1 ENHRY and CDR2 SYGVKD. V was cut by 6 bases and J by 0 bases, with 15 bases left in between. The CDR3 is made up of 16 amino acids.

This sequence joins TRBV11-2 and TRBJ1-2; D might be TRBD1 (6 bases). CDR1 and CDR2 (germline): SGHAT, FQNNGV. CDR3 length: 13 amino acids. Trimming pared 5 bases from V and 7 bases from J, leaving 14 bases between. The CDR3 bases are TGTGCCAGCAGCGGTTCCAGCAGGGGTGGCTACACCTTC. This gives the protein CASSGSSRGGYTF. Variable domain in full (rest from reference TRBV11-2 and TRBJ1-2): EAGVAQSPRYKIIEKRQSVAFWCNPISGHATLYWYQQILGQGPKLLIQFQNNGVVDDSQLPKDRFSAERLKGVDSTLKIQPAKLEDSAVYLCASSGSSRGGYTFGSGTRLTVV.

The chain has TRBV13 and TRBJ1-3, with unresolved D. Per germline, CDR1 PRHDT and CDR2 FYEKMQ (reference sequence). The CDR3 covers 17 residues. Trimming pared 4 bases from V and 1 base from J, leaving 17 bases between. Here the CDR3 DNA reads TGTGCCAGCAGCTCGCCCAACCCTGAGGTATCTGGAAACACCATATATTTT. It translates to CASSSPNPEVSGNTIYF.

This clone was counted once. Other DNA sequences in the same sample also yield this CDR3. The chain is built from TRBV5-1 and TRBJ2-7, with TRBD1 matching over 7 bases. V was clipped by 4 bases and J by 3 bases; unmatched bases: 4. This CDR3 region has 13 residues. Germline CDR1 is SGHRS and CDR2 is YFSETQ. The CDR3 DNA reads as TGCGCCAGCAGCGTGACAGGGATCTACGAGCAGTACTTC. Translating it yields CASSVTGIYEQYF.

This chain links TRBV19 with TRBJ2-5, with unresolved D. Germline V gives CDR1 LNHDA, CDR2 SQIVND (reference sequence). Trimming removed 5 bases from V and 3 bases from J, with 16 bases in between. The CDR3 spans 15 residues. The CDR3 nucleotides read TGTGCCAGTAGTTTCTCGTGGGCTACAGAAGAGACCCAGTACTTC. It is translated as CASSFSWATEETQYF.

This rearrangement joins TRBV6-6 to TRBJ2-3, with 9 bases fitting TRBD1. Looked up from germline, CDR1 is MNHNY and CDR2 is SVGAGI (reference sequence). CDR3 size: 15 residues. V shed 6 bases, J shed 2 bases, and the junction held 6 bases outside the gene matches. CDR3 bases: TGTGCCAGCAGGTCGACAGGGGGTTCCACAGATACGCAGTATTTT. Protein product: CASRSTGGSTDTQYF.

The chain carries TRBV9 and TRBJ2-7; D remains ambiguous. Trimming pared 2 bases from V and 0 bases from J, leaving 9 bases between. Germline V gene data show CDR1 as SGDLS and CDR2 as YYNGEE. The CDR3 is 14 amino acids. The CDR3 loop reads CASSVAEYSYEQYF. The CDR3, as DNA: TGTGCCAGCAGCGTGGCGGAGTACTCCTACGAGCAGTACTTC. Full variable domain (remainder filled in from reference TRBV9 and TRBJ2-7): DSGVTQTPKHLITATGQRVTLRCSPRSGDLSVYWYQQSLDQGLQFLIQYYNGEERAKGNILERFSAQQFPDLHSELNLSSLELGDSALYFCASSVAEYSYEQYFGPGTRLTVT.

V usage is TRBV5-1 and J usage is TRBJ1-1, with 9 nucleotides matching TRBD1. J lost 2 bases, V lost 0 bases, and 5 bases had no gene match. This CDR3 has 16 residues. Germline lookup yields CDR1 SGHRS and CDR2 YFSETQ. The CDR3 spells CASSLVQGAFNTEAFF. The CDR3 region has the DNA TGCGCCAGCAGCTTGGTACAGGGGGCCTTCAACACTGAAGCTTTCTTT.

The count of this clone is one. This chain's CDR3 is CASSLGWGYNEQFF. Here the CDR3 DNA reads TGTGCCAGCAGCCTGGGGTGGGGGTACAATGAGCAGTTCTTC. V gene TRBV7-2 combines with J gene TRBJ2-1; D may match TRBD1 or TRBD2 (5 bases each). This CDR3 is built from 14 residues. Trimming pared 5 bases from V and 4 bases from J, leaving 12 bases between. Per germline, CDR1 SGHTA and CDR2 FQGNSA.

This sequence joins TRBV7-3 and TRBJ2-3, with 10 positions matching TRBD1. Germline CDR1 reads SGHTA; CDR2 reads FQGTGA. The CDR3 extends over 15 amino acids. V shed 5 bases, J shed 3 bases, and the junction held 5 bases outside the gene matches. CDR3 amino acids: CASSPGQGTTDTQYF. In nucleotides, the CDR3 is TGTGCCAGCAGCCCGGGACAGGGGACAACAGATACGCAGTATTTT.

The chain combines TRBV5-1 with TRBJ2-1; D assignment may be TRBD1 or TRBD2 (5 bases each). Trimming pared 4 bases from V and 9 bases from J, leaving 20 bases between. Germline assignment: CDR1 SGHRS and CDR2 YFSETQ. The CDR3 is 15 residues long. CDR3 in DNA: TGCGCCAGCAGCACACCGATTGGGGCCGAGGGTGAGCAGTTCTTC. Translating it yields CASSTPIGAEGEQFF.

This chain uses TRBV18 with TRBJ2-5; TRBD2 aligns across 11 bases. The trim removed 4 bases at V and 1 base at J, leaving 2 bases unmatched. The CDR3 is 15 residues long. From germline, CDR1 is KGHSH and CDR2 LQKENI. Here the CDR3 reads CASSLAGGAQETQYF. CDR3 sequence (DNA): TGTGCCAGCTCACTAGCGGGAGGGGCCCAAGAGACCCAGTACTTC.

The J gene is TRBJ2-7, the V gene TRBV5-6; 8 nucleotides match TRBD1. This CDR3 spans 12 amino acids. CDR1 and CDR2 (germline): SGHDT, YYEEEE. The ends lost 4 bases at V and 6 bases at J; junction bases unmatched: 3. The CDR3 region is CASSLTGVEQYF. The CDR3 DNA reads as TGTGCCAGCAGCCTGACAGGGGTCGAGCAGTACTTC.

This sequence joins TRBV19 and TRBJ2-7; 7 positions agree with TRBD1. The V and J ends lost 6 bases and 3 bases, in that order; junction bases with no gene match: 20. CDR1 is LNHDA, CDR2 SQIVND, per germline (reference sequence). CDR3 size: 18 residues. CDR3 nucleotide sequence: TGTGCCAGTAGCCCCCCCGCGGTCCCCGGGACAGCTTACTACGAGCAGTACTTC. This codes for CASSPPAVPGTAYYEQYF.

The chain uses TRBV4-1 and TRBJ1-4; no clear D. CDR3 length: 15 amino acids. The germline V gene has CDR1 MGHRA and CDR2 YSYEKL. Trimming shortened V by 4 bases and J by 4 bases, and 13 bases separated the two germline ends. The CDR3 sequence: CASSPRTGFNEKLFF. The CDR3 DNA sequence: TGCGCCAGCAGCCCAAGGACGGGTTTTAATGAAAAACTGTTTTTT.